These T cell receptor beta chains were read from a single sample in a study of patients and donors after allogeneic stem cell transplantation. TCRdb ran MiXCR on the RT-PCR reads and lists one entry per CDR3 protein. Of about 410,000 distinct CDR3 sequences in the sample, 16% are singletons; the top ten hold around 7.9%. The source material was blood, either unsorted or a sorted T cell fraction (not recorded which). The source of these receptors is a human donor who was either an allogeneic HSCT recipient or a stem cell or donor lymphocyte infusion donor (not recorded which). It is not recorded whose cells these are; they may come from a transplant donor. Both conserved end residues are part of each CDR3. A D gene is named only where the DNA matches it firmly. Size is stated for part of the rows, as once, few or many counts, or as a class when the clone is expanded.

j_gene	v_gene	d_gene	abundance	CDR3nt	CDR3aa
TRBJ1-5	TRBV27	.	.	TGTGCCAGCAGTTTGATAGGGCTGGAGGGTCAGCCCCAGCATTTT	CASSLIGLEGQPQHF
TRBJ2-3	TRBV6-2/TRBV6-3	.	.	TGTGCCAGCAGTACCGGGCCAGATACGCAGTATTTT	CASSTGPDTQYF
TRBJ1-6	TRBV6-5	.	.	TGTGCCAGCAGTTACTCAGGCCAGGCGCTTTCACCCCTCCACTTT	CASSYSGQALSPLHF
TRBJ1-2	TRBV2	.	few	TGTGCCAGCAGTGAAGCAGCAGGGAACTATGGCTACACCTTC	CASSEAAGNYGYTF
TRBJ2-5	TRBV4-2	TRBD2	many	TGTGCCAGCAGCCCCCAGCGGGAGGGAGAGACCCAGTACTTC	CASSPQREGETQYF
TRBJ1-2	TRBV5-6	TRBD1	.	TGTGCCAGCAGGCGACAGGGGGGTAACTATGGCTACACCTTC	CASRRQGGNYGYTF
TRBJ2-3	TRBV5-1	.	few	TGCGCCAGCAGCTTGGAGGCGGGCCAGGGGGGAGATACGCAGTATTTT	CASSLEAGQGGDTQYF
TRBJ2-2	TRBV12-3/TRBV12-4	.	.	TGTGCCAGCACTTTCGGCGCCTACACCGGGGAGCTGTTTTTT	CASTFGAYTGELFF
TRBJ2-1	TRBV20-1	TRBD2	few	TGCAGTGCTAACCGACTAGCGGTGAGCTCCTACAATGAGCAGTTCTTC	CSANRLAVSSYNEQFF
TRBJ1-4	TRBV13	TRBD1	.	TGTGCCAGCGGACGACAGGGGGTTTCGGAAAAACTGTTTTTT	CASGRQGVSEKLFF
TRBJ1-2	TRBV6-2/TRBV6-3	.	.	TGTGCCAGCAGTGAACCACCAGGCTATGGCTACACCTTC	CASSEPPGYGYTF
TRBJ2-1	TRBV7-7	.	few	TGTGCTAGCAGCTACGTGGGAGGCCCCTCGGATGAGCAGTTCTTC	CASSYVGGPSDEQFF
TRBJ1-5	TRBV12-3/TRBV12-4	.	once	TGTGCCAGCAGTTTTGGCTGGACCCCGGGAGGCGATCAGCCCCAGCATTTT	CASSFGWTPGGDQPQHF
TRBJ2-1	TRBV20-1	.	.	TGCAGTGCTAACCGGGGGGCCCCCTACAATGAGCAGTTCTTC	CSANRGAPYNEQFF
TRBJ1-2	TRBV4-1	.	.	TGCGCCAGCAGCCTAGGGGTCCCCTATGGCTACACCTTC	CASSLGVPYGYTF
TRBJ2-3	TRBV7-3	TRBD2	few	TGTGCCAGCACGCTTATAGCGGGAGCCACAGATACGCAGTATTTT	CASTLIAGATDTQYF
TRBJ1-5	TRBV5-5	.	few	TGTGCCAGCAGCTTGGGGGTTGGGGGTCAGCCCCAGCATTTT	CASSLGVGGQPQHF
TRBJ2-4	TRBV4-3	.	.	TGCGCCAGCAGCTCCAGTCGACTCAAAAACATTCAGTACTTC	CASSSSRLKNIQYF
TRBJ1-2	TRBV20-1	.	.	TGCAGTGCTCCACGGGCAGGGTCTAACTATGGCTACACCTTC	CSAPRAGSNYGYTF
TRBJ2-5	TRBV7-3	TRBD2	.	TGTGCCAGCAGCTTAGGTTCGGGACTAGCGGGAACACAGGAGACCCAGTACTTC	CASSLGSGLAGTQETQYF
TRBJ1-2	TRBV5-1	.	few	TGCGCCAGCAGCTTGGGACAGCTCTTAAACTATGGCTACACCTTC	CASSLGQLLNYGYTF
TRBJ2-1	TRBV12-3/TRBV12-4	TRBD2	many	TGTGCCAGCAGCCGCTGGTTCAGCGGGGGCCCGCCGTTTTACAATGAGCAGTTCTTC	CASSRWFSGGPPFYNEQFF
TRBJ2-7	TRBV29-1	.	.	TGCAGCGTCTCGGACGGGATAGGCTACGAGCAGTACTTC	CSVSDGIGYEQYF
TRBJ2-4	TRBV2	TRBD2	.	TGTGCCAGCAGTGAGAGGGGACTAGCGGGGCTAGCCAAAAACATTCAGTACTTC	CASSERGLAGLAKNIQYF
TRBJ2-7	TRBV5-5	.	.	TGTGCCAGCAGCTTAGTCGGGGTTATCTACGAGAAGTACTTC	CASSLVGVIYEKYF
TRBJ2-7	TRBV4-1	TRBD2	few	TGCGCCAGCAGCCAAGCTAGCGGGATTTTATCCTACGAGCAGTACTTC	CASSQASGILSYEQYF